This T cell receptor beta chain was obtained from a study of blood T cell repertoires in COVID-19. About the research overall: Italy, Spain and the United States were the sources of the convalescent and acute COVID-19 samples. The cDNA or gDNA used as material had been derived from T cells, B-cell-depleted T cells, or PBMCs.

Libraries were prepared by immunoSEQ multiplex PCR; TCRdb keeps only in-frame clonotypes and omits some of them. The sample carries about 190,000 clones, around 85% recorded once. The V gene end was trimmed by 4 bases and the J gene end by 8 bases; junction bases not matched to a gene: 8. This CDR3 has 15 amino acids. Germline V gene sequence: CDR1 SGHNT, CDR2 YYREEE (reference sequence). Individuals drawn from under 30 US areas were about 18 to 100 years old. In Cohort 3, a recovered donor had either two negative PCRs, clearance, or symptom resolution. Sequences were obtained from PBMCs or T cells enriched from blood (not recorded which). V and J are TRBV5-4 and TRBJ1-4, with TRBD1 identical over 10 bases. The sequence derives from a woman aged 25 to 39 who had recovered from COVID-19. CDR3 nucleotides: TGTGCCAGCAGCGGGACAGGGGAGGATCGCGAAAAACTGTTTTTT. Protein sequence: CASSGTGEDREKLFF. Full variable domain (rest looked up from reference TRBV5-4 and TRBJ1-4): ETGVTQSPTHLIKTRGQQVTLRCSSQSGHNTVSWYQQALGQGPQFIFQYYREEENGRGNFPPRFSGLQFPNYSSELNVNALELDDSALYLCASSGTGEDREKLFFGSGTQLSVL.